This T cell receptor beta chain appears in the sequencing data of a study of cytomegalovirus exposure and HLA in healthy donors. Findings and caveats of the study: Researchers reportedly found TCR beta sequences accurately predicted most subjects' HLA-A and HLA-B alleles. Because they were indistinguishable, some V segments, including TRBV6-2 and TRBV6-3, were excluded. Previous analysis showed most TCR beta V segments were productive about 90% or about 30% of the time. Cytomegalovirus association was assigned to more than 150 TCR beta chains.

The table lists this clone with a count of one. Its antigen is unidentified. The PCR employed 60 Vbeta primers together with 13 Jbeta primers. The repertoire was sequenced with immunoSEQ multiplex PCR; TCRdb's copy has only in-frame clones and lacks some. The sample holds about 180,000 clones, about 79% seen once. V was trimmed by 3 bases and J by 9 bases, leaving 18 bases between them. Germline CDR1 reads LNHDA; CDR2 reads SQIVND (reference sequence). The CDR3 length is 15 residues. This chain joins TRBV19 and TRBJ2-1; D call uncertain. Material for sequencing was PBMCs. This TCR came from a girl aged 2 to 10 in good health and CMV-seropositive. The CDR3 sequence is CASSIQPQRGSEQFF. The CDR3 DNA follows: TGTGCCAGTAGTATCCAACCCCAAAGAGGTAGTGAGCAGTTCTTC. The variable domain in full, with the rest retrieved from reference TRBV19 and TRBJ2-1, is DGGITQSPKYLFRKEGQNVTLSCEQNLNHDAMYWYRQDPGQGLRLIYYSQIVNDFQKGDIAEGYSVSREKKESFPLTVTSAQKNPTAFYLCASSIQPQRGSEQFFGPGTRLTVL.